Detailed here is one T cell receptor beta chain. The study left out patients who had uncontrolled infection, other autoimmune disease, pregnancy or lactation. Thyroid ultrasound, orbital computed tomography, clinical symptoms, and serum thyroxine and TRAb underpinned diagnoses. This specimen comes from a study of T cells in Graves' hyperthyroidism and ophthalmopathy. Overall study: At the time of initial diagnosis and before any treatment, peripheral blood was collected.

V was shortened by 6 bases and J by 5 bases, with 25 bases between the two germline ends. The CDR3 spans 17 residues. Germline V gives CDR1 SGHNT, CDR2 YENEEA. The investigators amplified TCR beta CDR3 regions from RNA transcripts. TCR CDR3 underwent first-round RT-PCR with the HTBI primer set. TCRdb itself ran the multiplex PCR reads through MiXCR, one entry per CDR3 protein. The table has 300,000 or so distinct CDR3 sequences, roughly 18% seen once. The V call is TRBV11-3, the J call TRBJ1-2; D gene ambiguous. The sequence came from a woman aged 45 to 65 with Graves' hyperthyroidism. Material for sequencing was blood. CDR3 DNA: TGTGCCAGCAGTCACCCCGCCGGGAAACAACTGGGTTATGGCTACACCTTC. It is translated as CASSHPAGKQLGYGYTF.